This is a list of T cell receptor beta chains from one sample in a study of cytotoxic CD8 clonotypes in ibrutinib-treated CLL. The data were produced by immunoSEQ multiplex PCR, yet TCRdb's version contains in-frame clones alone and is incomplete. This table has about 160,000 clones, about 80% appearing once. This specimen was PBMCs, taken after 24 months of ibrutinib treatment. Receptors originate from a human donor with chronic lymphocytic leukemia. Each CDR3 is given with its conserved first and last residue. A D gene is named only where the DNA matches it firmly. Some rows mark clone size as missing; the rest say once, few, many or name a class of expanded clone.

clone_size	v_call	d_call	j_call	cdr3_nt	cdr3_aa
-	TRBV7-2	TRBD2	TRBJ2-6	TGTGCCAGCAGCTTAGGCGGGGGGGCCCCTGGGGCCAACGTCCTGACTTTC	CASSLGGGAPGANVLTF
-	TRBV30	-	TRBJ2-7	TGTGCCTGGGGCAGGGATTCCTACGAGCAGTACTTC	CAWGRDSYEQYF
-	TRBV28	-	TRBJ1-3	TGTGCCAGCAGTTCCGCTCAGGGAATCTCTGGAAACACCATATATTTT	CASSSAQGISGNTIYF
-	TRBV19	-	TRBJ1-2	TGTGCCAGTAGTCTTGGAGGGGGCTATGGCTACACCTTC	CASSLGGGYGYTF
-	TRBV7-9	TRBD2	TRBJ2-3	TGTGCCAGCAGCTTGCTAGCGGGGGGATCAGCAGATACGCAGTATTTT	CASSLLAGGSADTQYF
-	TRBV11-2	TRBD1	TRBJ2-7	TGTGCCAGCAGCCCCCCGGGGACAGGCGCCTACGAGCAGTACTTC	CASSPPGTGAYEQYF
-	TRBV28	TRBD2	TRBJ2-1	TGTGCCAGCAGTTTAGGGCTAGCGGGAGTCATTGAGCAGTTCTTC	CASSLGLAGVIEQFF
-	TRBV7-9	TRBD1	TRBJ2-7	TGTGCCAGCAGCCCGAGGACAGGAACCTACGAGCAGTACTTC	CASSPRTGTYEQYF
-	TRBV7-9	-	TRBJ1-3	TGTGCCAGCGCCATGATCAGCTCTGGAAACACCATATATTTT	CASAMISSGNTIYF
many	TRBV2	-	TRBJ2-7	TGTGCCAGCAGGGACCGGGCCTCCTACGAGCAGTACTTC	CASRDRASYEQYF
-	TRBV18	-	TRBJ1-6	TGTGCCAGCTCACCGGGCAGCCCGAGCTCCTATAATTCACCCCTCCACTTT	CASSPGSPSSYNSPLHF
-	TRBV18	-	TRBJ2-7	TGTGCCAGCTCACCAAACGCGGTAACCTACGAGCAGTACTTC	CASSPNAVTYEQYF
-	TRBV27	TRBD2	TRBJ2-5	TGTGCCAGCAGTCCATTAAGCCGGGGGGTGGAAGAGACCCAGTACTTC	CASSPLSRGVEETQYF
-	TRBV30	-	TRBJ1-3	TGTGCCTGGAGTCCCTCGGGCGGTCACTCTGGAAACACCATATATTTT	CAWSPSGGHSGNTIYF
-	TRBV5-1	-	TRBJ2-7	TGCGCCAGCAGGAGGGGAGTCGGCGAGCAGTACTTC	CASRRGVGEQYF
-	TRBV27	TRBD1	TRBJ1-3	TGTGCCAGCAGCCCCAGGGGGGGGGTAGGAAACACCATATATTTT	CASSPRGGVGNTIYF
-	TRBV6-6	-	TRBJ1-5	TGTGCCAGCAGTCTATCCGGTAGCAATCAGCCCCAGCATTTT	CASSLSGSNQPQHF
-	TRBV4-3	-	TRBJ1-2	TGCGCCAGCAGCCCGGGACACGGAGTAGGCTATGGCTACACCTTC	CASSPGHGVGYGYTF
-	TRBV5-1	-	TRBJ2-5	TGCGCCAGCAGGAGGACGGTTCAAGAGACCCAGTACTTC	CASRRTVQETQYF
-	TRBV5-4	-	TRBJ1-4	TGTGCCAGCAGCTTGGAACCCGACAGGCAAAGGGGAAAACTGTTTTTT	CASSLEPDRQRGKLFF
-	TRBV27	-	TRBJ2-7	TGTGCCAGCAGGGTGGACAGTGGGTACGAGCAGTACTTC	CASRVDSGYEQYF
-	TRBV19	-	TRBJ2-4	TGTGCCAGTACCCCTGGGCGCGGGATGTCCAAAAACATTCAGTACTTC	CASTPGRGMSKNIQYF
once	TRBV19	-	TRBJ1-4	TGTGCCAGTAGTGAATTTCGGGGGCAGACTAATGAAAAACTGTTTTTT	CASSEFRGQTNEKLFF